This entry lists 28 T cell receptor beta chains sequenced from one sample in a study of Graves' ophthalmopathy and Graves' hyperthyroidism. The authors amplified TCR beta CDR3 regions, and they did so from RNA transcripts for repertoire sequencing. HTBI-primed first-round RT-PCR preceded second-round multiplex PCR. TCRdb processed the multiplex PCR reads anew with MiXCR; each CDR3 protein has one entry. The data contain hundreds of thousands of distinct CDR3 sequences, 13% to 15% of them singletons. The sequencing input was blood. Receptors were obtained from a woman under 40 with Graves' ophthalmopathy.

This clonotype was counted at least ten times. CDR3 amino acids: CATTSGANVLTF. CDR3 DNA: TGTGCCACCACCTCTGGGGCCAACGTCCTGACTTTC. The chain has TRBV15 and TRBJ2-6, with D unclear. Germline V gives CDR1 LNHNV, CDR2 YYDKDF (reference sequence). Trimming stripped 7 bases from V and 0 bases from J, with 1 base between. CDR3 length equals 12 residues.

This clonotype has only one observation. The chain joins TRBV29-1 to TRBJ1-2; TRBD1 is a possible D gene (5 bases). The V and J ends lost 3 bases and 8 bases respectively, with 13 bases between them. The CDR3 totals 12 residues. Germline V gene data show CDR1 as SQVTM and CDR2 as ANQGSEA. CDR3 sequence: CSVDRGGRGYTF. The CDR3, as DNA: TGCAGCGTTGATAGGGGCGGTAGGGGCTACACCTTC.

This chain uses TRBV7-3 with TRBJ1-6, with D uncertain. There are 17 residues in the CDR3. The germline V gene has CDR1 SGHTA and CDR2 FQGTGA. The ends were cut back, 1 base at V and 0 bases at J, with 10 bases in the middle. The CDR3 DNA follows: TGTGCCAGCAGCTTAAAAGGCCGGAGCTCCTATAATTCACCCCTCCACTTT. Its translation: CASSLKGRSSYNSPLHF.

A few counts support this clonotype. This chain uses TRBV27 with TRBJ2-7; 7 nucleotides align to TRBD1. The germline gives CDR1 MNHEY, CDR2 SMNVEV (reference sequence). The CDR3 has 14 amino acids. Trimming at V came to 5 bases and at J to 2 bases, leaving 6 bases not matched to a gene. The DNA of the CDR3 is TGTGCCAGCAGTCCCTACGGACAGGCCTACGAGCAGTACTTC. Translating it yields CASSPYGQAYEQYF.

This clonotype was seen repeatedly, ten times or more. The genes are TRBV9 and TRBJ2-5, with D perhaps being TRBD1 or TRBD2 (5 bases each). V was shortened by 6 bases and J by 5 bases, with 17 bases between the two germline ends. Germline CDR1 SGDLS, CDR2 YYNGEE. CDR3 size: 14 residues. CDR3 residues: CASTPMGREETQYF. The CDR3 nucleotides read TGTGCCAGCACCCCCATGGGCAGGGAGGAGACCCAGTACTTC. The entire variable domain, with the rest obtained from reference TRBV9 and TRBJ2-5, is as follows: DSGVTQTPKHLITATGQRVTLRCSPRSGDLSVYWYQQSLDQGLQFLIQYYNGEERAKGNILERFSAQQFPDLHSELNLSSLELGDSALYFCASTPMGREETQYFGPGTRLLVL.

This clonotype was seen repeatedly, ten times or more. The chain uses TRBV6-1 and TRBJ1-2, with D tentatively TRBD1 (5 bases). CDR3 length equals 13 residues. CDR1 MNHNS and CDR2 SASEGT come from the germline V gene. V lost 6 bases and J 4 bases, leaving 12 bases between the germline ends. In nucleotides, the CDR3 is TGTGCCAGCAGAGGGGCAGTCGTCTATGGCTACACCTTC. This codes for CASRGAVVYGYTF.

This clonotype was seen at least ten times. The germline gene is not matched at one end of the junction; a read error may be the cause. The genes are TRBV28 and TRBJ2-4; D might be TRBD1 or TRBD2, each matching 5 bases. Germline V gene data show CDR1 as MDHEN and CDR2 as SYDVKM. The CDR3 runs 15 residues. The CDR3 region has the DNA TGTGCCAGCAGTTTCCCGGCCGGGGCCAAAAACATTAAGTACTTC. Its protein product is CASSFPAGAKNIKYF.

This clonotype was seen at least ten times. This chain joins TRBV5-4 and TRBJ2-5; 8 bases map to TRBD1. This CDR3 has 13 residues. Germline V gene lookup returns CDR1 SGHNT and CDR2 YYREEE (reference sequence). Germline trimming cut 4 bases from V and 4 bases from J; bases unmatched to any gene: 3. CDR3 protein: CASSVDRGETQYF. Here the CDR3 DNA reads TGTGCCAGCAGCGTTGACAGGGGAGAGACCCAGTACTTC.

The chain carries TRBV12-3 or TRBV12-4 and TRBJ2-7; possibly TRBD1 or TRBD2 for D (5 bases each). CDR3 length equals 14 residues. V lost 4 bases, J lost 2 bases, and 12 bases lay in between. The CDR3 nucleotides read TGTGCCAGCAGTTCCGGGGCACCTACCTACGAGCAGTACTTC. Translated: CASSSGAPTYEQYF.

This rearrangement joins TRBV20-1 to TRBJ2-2, with a possible D match to TRBD1 (6 bases). This CDR3 contains 13 residues. CDR1 and CDR2 (germline): DFQATT, SNEGSKA (reference sequence). The V gene lost 6 bases and the J gene lost 3 bases, with 11 bases spanning the gap. CDR3 sequence: CSASRGDTGELFF. In DNA form, the CDR3 reads TGCAGTGCCAGCAGGGGCGACACCGGGGAGCTGTTTTTT.

This clonotype was detected ten times or more. The chain employs TRBV24-1 and TRBJ2-2; tentatively, D is TRBD1 (6 bases). V was clipped by 3 bases and J by 0 bases, with 16 bases between them. CDR1 and CDR2 from the germline V gene are KGHDR and SFDVKD. The CDR3 runs 18 residues. The CDR3 protein is CATSDAGQQFSNTGELFF. The CDR3 nucleotides read TGTGCCACCAGTGATGCCGGACAGCAGTTTTCGAACACCGGGGAGCTGTTTTTT.

Ten or more counts support this clonotype. Here the CDR3 reads CASSPGTGMGTQYF. The CDR3, as DNA: TGTGCCAGCAGTCCGGGGACAGGGATGGGGACCCAGTACTTC. The chain uses TRBV12-3 or TRBV12-4 and TRBJ2-5, with 9 bases aligning to TRBD1. The CDR3 is 14 amino acids. V was clipped by 5 bases and J by 7 bases; unmatched bases: 8.

As to this clonotype: At one end, the junction sequence differs from germline, possibly due to a read error. This chain connects TRBV6-5 to TRBJ2-2, with D maybe TRBD2 (5 bases). Germline assignment: CDR1 MNHEY and CDR2 SVGAGI. The CDR3 is 13 amino acids. CDR3 sequence reads: CASSYPGSGEPFF. For the CDR3, the DNA is TGTGCCAGCAGTTACCCGGGATCCGGGGAGCCGTTTTTT.

The table lists this clonotype with many counts. The rearrangement joins TRBV5-1 to TRBJ2-7; perhaps TRBD1 as D (5 bases). Trimming left V 4 bases short and J 7 bases short, with 9 bases between. The germline gives CDR1 SGHRS, CDR2 YFSETQ. The CDR3 consists of 11 residues. The CDR3 DNA reads as TGCGCCAGCAGCACAGGACCGGAGCAGTACTTC. Translating it yields CASSTGPEQYF.

This clonotype was picked up a small number of times. V is TRBV4-1 and J is TRBJ2-4; 10 bases align to TRBD2. Germline CDR1 is MGHRA and CDR2 is YSYEKL. J gave up 5 bases and V 3 bases, and 4 bases lay outside the gene matches. The CDR3 consists of 15 residues. The CDR3 loop is CASSHLGLAENIQYF. CDR3 nucleotide sequence: TGCGCCAGCAGCCATCTTGGACTAGCGGAAAACATTCAGTACTTC.

This clonotype appeared many times. V usage is TRBV12-3 or TRBV12-4 and J usage is TRBJ2-5, with unresolved D. The CDR3 totals 12 residues. V was trimmed by 6 bases and J by 7 bases, leaving 12 bases between them. The CDR3 is CASSTTRGTQYF. For the CDR3, the DNA is TGTGCCAGCAGCACGACACGCGGGACCCAGTACTTC.

This clonotype has only a few counts. The rearrangement joins TRBV14 to TRBJ1-2, with 7 bases lining up with TRBD1. The CDR3 covers 13 residues. Germline assignment: CDR1 SGHDN and CDR2 FVKESK. The trim removed 1 base at V and 8 bases at J, leaving 4 bases unmatched. The CDR3 nucleotides read TGTGCCAGCAGCCAAGTTGTACAGGGGGGCTACACCTTC. Translating it yields CASSQVVQGGYTF.

The chain is built from TRBV18 and TRBJ2-2, with 7 nucleotides matching TRBD1. Germline CDR1 is KGHSH and CDR2 is LQKENI. Trimming cost V 5 bases and J 0 bases; bases outside gene matches: 6. The CDR3 totals 16 residues. The CDR3 DNA sequence: TGTGCCAGCTCATTACAGGGGCCCGCGAACACCGGGGAGCTGTTTTTT. It translates to CASSLQGPANTGELFF.

In its sample, this clonotype was seen many times. The chain couples TRBV6-2 or TRBV6-3 to TRBJ2-7; 9 bases are a match to TRBD2. This CDR3 spans 12 amino acids. Germline V lookup: CDR1 MNHEY, CDR2 SVGEGT. The J segment lost 6 bases and the V segment lost 7 bases, leaving 4 bases of the junction unmatched. The CDR3 DNA is TGTGCCAGCAACGGTAGCGGGGGCGAGCAGTACTTC. It specifies CASNGSGGEQYF.

This clonotype has ten or more counts. The rearrangement uses TRBV20-1 and TRBJ1-6; no firm D call. V gave up 1 base and J gave up 7 bases, with 2 bases separating them. This CDR3 spans 11 amino acids. Germline CDR1 reads DFQATT; CDR2 reads SNEGSKA (reference sequence). CDR3 DNA: TGCAGTGCTAGAGCCAATTCACCCCTCCACTTT. It yields the protein CSARANSPLHF.

In this sample, this clonotype turned up many times. The V gene is TRBV28, the J gene TRBJ1-5; TRBD1 is a possible D gene (5 bases). The V end lost 5 bases, the J end lost 1 base, and 15 bases lay between the germline ends. This CDR3 has 16 residues. CDR1 MDHEN and CDR2 SYDVKM come from the germline V gene. CDR3 loop: CASSPLGGASNQPQHF. The CDR3 DNA reads as TGTGCCAGCAGTCCCTTGGGCGGGGCAAGCAATCAGCCCCAGCATTTT.

In its sample, this clonotype was seen many times. Sequence at one end of the junction differs from germline and may be a read error. The chain combines TRBV25-1 with TRBJ1-1; 9 bases match TRBD1. Germline V gives CDR1 MGHDK, CDR2 SYGVNS. The CDR3 is 15 amino acids. CDR3 protein: CAGSGRTGANTEAFF. The CDR3 DNA is TGTGCCGGCAGTGGGAGGACAGGGGCGAACACTGAAGCTTTCTTT.

This clonotype was seen many times. The V gene is TRBV12-3 or TRBV12-4, the J gene TRBJ1-5; tentative D call: TRBD1 (5 bases). V lost 3 bases and J lost 6, with 12 bases in between. The CDR3 spans 14 residues. The CDR3 spells CASSLQGEVQPQHF. CDR3 DNA: TGTGCCAGCAGTTTGCAGGGAGAGGTTCAGCCCCAGCATTTT.

This clonotype was seen many times. The rearrangement links TRBV20-1 to TRBJ2-5; 13 bases are shared with TRBD2. The CDR3 has 16 amino acids. The V segment lost 3 bases and the J segment 5 bases; nucleotides outside the gene matches: 9. Germline-derived CDR1 and CDR2 are DFQATT and SNEGSKA (reference sequence). CDR3 loop: CSASRGLAGELETQYF. The CDR3 nucleotides read TGCAGTGCTAGCCGAGGACTAGCGGGAGAGTTGGAGACCCAGTACTTC.

Concerning this clonotype: A read error may produce the germline difference seen at one junction end. The chain combines TRBV12-3 or TRBV12-4 with TRBJ1-1, with D unresolved. The CDR3 has 13 residues. This chain's CDR3 is CACSLQENTEAFF. The CDR3 DNA reads TGTGCCTGCAGCCTGCAGGAGAACACTGAAGCTTTCTTT.

This clonotype was recorded many times. The rearrangement uses TRBV5-1 and TRBJ1-1; 7 nucleotides agree with TRBD1. CDR1 SGHRS and CDR2 YFSETQ come from the germline V gene. The junction had 15 bases not matched to a gene; V was cut back by 4 bases and J by 3 bases. CDR3 length equals 17 residues. The DNA of the CDR3 is TGCGCCAGCAGCAGGGAGCACAGGGGCGAATTTTACACTGAAGCTTTCTTT. This sequence encodes CASSREHRGEFYTEAFF. The variable domain in full, completed from reference TRBV5-1 and TRBJ1-1, reads KAGVTQTPRYLIKTRGQQVTLSCSPISGHRSVSWYQQTPGQGLQFLFEYFSETQRNKGNFPGRFSGRQFSNSRSEMNVSTLELGDSALYLCASSREHRGEFYTEAFFGQGTRLTVV.

The V call is TRBV12-3 or TRBV12-4, the J call TRBJ2-2; D remains unclear. The CDR3 has 15 residues. Between the trimmed V and J ends, which lost 5 bases and 6 bases, there was a span of 16 bases. The CDR3 here is CASSPRILFSGELFF. The CDR3 region has the DNA TGTGCCAGCAGTCCTAGGATCCTATTCTCCGGGGAGCTGTTTTTT.

The table lists this clonotype with many counts. In nucleotides, the CDR3 is TGTGCCAGCAGCTTGATGTCAAAGGACATTCAGTACTTC. It translates to CASSLMSKDIQYF. The V gene is TRBV5-4, the J gene TRBJ2-4; D remains unclear. Trimming shortened V by 1 base and J by 8 bases, and 10 bases separated the two germline ends. Germline values: CDR1 SGHNT, CDR2 YYREEE (reference sequence). This CDR3 has 13 residues.